The 8 T cell receptor beta chains presented below share a single source sample, sequenced in a study of spatial heterogeneity in lung cancer (dated by TCRdb to between 2018 and 2020). The time point label, read with the paper, signifies: sample taken at primary tumor resection. Without any cell sorting, TCR sequencing was performed on whole RNA extracted either from tumor and nontumor lung tissue or from cryopreserved PBMC samples. Receptor amplification or capture employed 5' RACE. Sequencing used a NextSeq 500. Clones were called with MiXCR by TCRdb after fastp trimmed the public reads at Q25, and only in-frame beta chains were retained. Each entry is one CDR3 protein sequence, shown with its most common DNA and genes. The sample table contains about 95,000 distinct CDR3 sequences; only one count was recorded for 7% to 9% of them. 6.9% of the sample is held by the ten biggest clonotypes. The sample in question was PBMCs, obtained at surgery. All receptors derive from a male donor with early-stage non-small cell lung cancer.

This clonotype has a count of ten or more. The chain combines TRBV29-1 with TRBJ1-2; 10 positions match TRBD1. The CDR3 has 12 amino acids. CDR1 is SQVTM and CDR2 is ANQGSEA in the germline V gene. Trimming took 6 bases from V and 7 from J; bases not matched to a gene: 5. For the CDR3, the DNA is TGCAGCGTGGGGACAGGGGATGCTGGCTACACCTTC. It encodes CSVGTGDAGYTF.

This clonotype was found a few times. The chain combines TRBV5-1 with TRBJ2-1; 9 nucleotides line up with TRBD2. The CDR3 runs to 15 residues. Germline CDR1 and CDR2: SGHRS and YFSETQ. The ends lost 4 bases at V and 4 bases at J; junction bases unmatched: 6. In DNA, the CDR3 is TGCGCCAGCAGCAAAGGACTAGCGCCGTACAATGAGCAGTTCTTC. Protein: CASSKGLAPYNEQFF. The full variable domain, rest sourced from reference TRBV5-1 and TRBJ2-1, is KAGVTQTPRYLIKTRGQQVTLSCSPISGHRSVSWYQQTPGQGLQFLFEYFSETQRNKGNFPGRFSGRQFSNSRSEMNVSTLELGDSALYLCASSKGLAPYNEQFFGPGTRLTVL.

The chain has TRBV29-1 and TRBJ2-6; D not resolved. The germline V gene has CDR1 SQVTM and CDR2 ANQGSEA. CDR3 length equals 18 residues. Trimming removed 4 bases from V and 0 bases from J, with 19 bases in between. DNA for the CDR3: TGCAGCGTTGTCGATTTTGGACGGAAAAGCTCTGGGGCCAACGTCCTGACTTTC. Translated, it gives CSVVDFGRKSSGANVLTF. The full variable domain, rest sourced from reference TRBV29-1 and TRBJ2-6, is SAVISQKPSRDICQRGTSLTIQCQVDSQVTMMFWYRQQPGQSLTLIATANQGSEATYESGFVIDKFPISRPNLTFSTLTVSNMSPEDSSIYLCSVVDFGRKSSGANVLTFGAGSRLTVL.

There are a few counts of this clonotype. This chain uses TRBV28 with TRBJ1-5; D is unresolved. With 6 bases removed from V and 2 bases from J, the gap between germline ends came to 14 bases. CDR3 length: 15 amino acids. Germline V gene data show CDR1 as MDHEN and CDR2 as SYDVKM. The DNA for the CDR3 is TGTGCCAGCAGCCGCATAGGAACGGGCAATCAGCCCCAGCATTTT. This gives the protein CASSRIGTGNQPQHF.

This chain joins TRBV27 and TRBJ1-4; D not resolved. The germline V gene has CDR1 MNHEY and CDR2 SMNVEV (reference sequence). This CDR3 is 16 amino acids long. V was clipped by 6 bases and J by 4 bases, with 18 bases between them. CDR3 protein: CASRPTLGGDNEKLFF. The CDR3 DNA sequence: TGTGCCAGCAGACCTACTCTCGGCGGCGATAATGAAAAACTGTTTTTT.

The chain joins TRBV30 to TRBJ2-4, with 9 positions matching TRBD2. V lost 5 bases to trimming and J lost 9 bases; unmatched junction nucleotides: 17. CDR1 and CDR2 from the germline V gene are GTSNPN and SVGIG (reference sequence). This CDR3 spans 16 amino acids. In DNA form, the CDR3 reads TGTGCCTGGGCAACCGGGACTAGCAGTTTGGTGGGCATTCAGTACTTC. Residues: CAWATGTSSLVGIQYF.

The J gene is TRBJ2-3, the V gene TRBV4-2; 10 nucleotides line up with TRBD2. This CDR3 has 19 amino acids. Per germline, CDR1 LGHNA and CDR2 YNFKEQ. V shed 8 bases and J 6 bases; nucleotides not matched to a gene: 23. CDR3 residues: CASQKEPTSGVSRLDTQYF. CDR3 DNA sequence: TGTGCCAGCCAAAAGGAGCCAACTAGCGGGGTCTCTCGTTTGGATACGCAGTATTTT.

This clonotype was seen repeatedly, ten times or more. The V call is TRBV20-1, the J call TRBJ2-5, with unresolved D. V lost 1 base, J lost 5 bases, and 14 bases lay in between. There are 14 residues in the CDR3. Germline CDR1 and CDR2: DFQATT and SNEGSKA (reference sequence). CDR3 coding DNA: TGCAGTGCTAGAGTCGTCGTGAATGAGGAGACCCAGTACTTC. Its translation: CSARVVVNEETQYF.